The source of this TCR beta chain is a study of cytomegalovirus exposure and HLA in healthy donors. General observations from the study: TCR sequences were mostly rare, though some public TCRs occurred in many donors. Relative to the approximately 660-donor mean, N-insertions were reportedly fewer in an Asian-associated ancestry cluster in a later analysis. More than 15,000 TCR beta sequences were associated with HLA alleles at 0.05 false discovery rate in a later analysis. DRB1 showed the most TCR associations and HLA-C the fewest in a later analysis, as rates varied by HLA locus.

On this clone: Its cognate antigen is unknown.

PCR employed 60 Vbeta and 13 Jbeta primers. The assay was immunoSEQ multiplex PCR, and TCRdb's table has in-frame clones only and misses some. The table includes over 40,000 clones, approximately 90% detected once. The sample was PBMCs. This TCR came from a woman in her thirties or forties in good health and CMV-seropositive.

CDR3 in DNA: TGTGCCAGCTCACAAATCATACAGGGACAGACTGGAAACACCATATATTTT. Encoded protein: CASSQIIQGQTGNTIYF. This chain links TRBV18 with TRBJ1-3; 7 positions agree with TRBD1. CDR1 and CDR2 from the germline V gene are KGHSH and LQKENI. The CDR3 extends over 17 amino acids. J was trimmed by 2 bases and V by 4 bases; bases with no gene match: 11.